Listed below are T cell receptor beta chains from one sample, sequenced in a study of T cell responses to AZD1222 COVID-19 vaccine. Generated by immunoSEQ multiplex PCR, the TCRdb table keeps only in-frame clones and is missing some. Among around 150,000 clones listed, approximately 90% were seen once. The sample here was peripheral blood, taken 28 days after the second AZD1222 dose. The receptors derive from an adult who received the AZD1222 COVID-19 vaccine. CDR3s include the opening cysteine and the closing phenylalanine or tryptophan. The D gene is left open where the match is weak. Only some rows state a clone size, as once, few, many or a class for expanded clones.

TRBJ1-5 | . | TRBD1 | TRBV2 | TGTGCCAGCAGTGAGTGGGACAGGGTAAATCAGCCCCAGCATTTT | CASSEWDRVNQPQHF
TRBJ2-5 | . | . | TRBV11-1 | TGTGCCAGCACCGCTGGGGAGACCCAGTACTTC | CASTAGETQYF
TRBJ2-1 | few | TRBD2 | TRBV7-2 | TGTGCCAGCAGCTCTACTAGCGGGAGGGCCTGGAACAATGAGCAGTTCTTC | CASSSTSGRAWNNEQFF
TRBJ2-7 | . | TRBD1 | TRBV28 | TGTGCCAGCAACCCCGGGACAGGCTCCTACGAGCAGTACTTC | CASNPGTGSYEQYF
TRBJ2-7 | . | . | TRBV29-1 | TGCAGCGTCAGCCGAGGGGGCTACGAGCAGTACTTC | CSVSRGGYEQYF
TRBJ1-1 | once | . | TRBV15 | TGTGCCACCAGCAGAGACACAGGGACTGAAGCTTTCTTT | CATSRDTGTEAFF
TRBJ1-2 | . | . | TRBV5-6 | TGTGCCAGCAGCCGTGAGGAGAACTATGGCTACACCTTC | CASSREENYGYTF
TRBJ2-1 | . | TRBD2 | TRBV18 | TGTGCCAGCTCACCACCGGAACTAGCGGGAAATGAGCAGTTCTTC | CASSPPELAGNEQFF
TRBJ2-6 | . | . | TRBV5-4 | TGTGCCAGCTGGCGCGGCGGACCCCAGGCTGGGGCCAACGTCCTGACTTTC | CASWRGGPQAGANVLTF
TRBJ1-2 | once | TRBD1 | TRBV5-6 | TGTGCCAGCAGCATTCCGGGACAGACTTATGGCTACACCTTC | CASSIPGQTYGYTF
TRBJ2-5 | . | . | TRBV5-8 | TGTGCCAGCAGCCTGGGCGGGACAGCCCAAGAGACCCAGTACTTC | CASSLGGTAQETQYF
TRBJ2-7 | . | . | TRBV30 | TGTGCCTGGAGTGTACCTTCCTACGAGCAGTACTTC | CAWSVPSYEQYF
TRBJ2-1 | . | TRBD1 | TRBV18 | TGTGCCAGCTCACCACAAGGGACAGCTTACAATGAGCAGTTCTTC | CASSPQGTAYNEQFF
TRBJ1-1 | . | . | TRBV3-1/TRBV3-2 | TGTGCCAGCAGCCAAGATCTGCGACAGTACACTGAAGCTTTCTTT | CASSQDLRQYTEAFF
TRBJ2-7 | . | TRBD1 | TRBV28 | TGTGCCAGCAGTTTATCTTTCGGGGCAGGGGGCGGTGAGCAGTACTTC | CASSLSFGAGGGEQYF
TRBJ1-5 | few | . | TRBV28 | TGTGCCAGCAGTTTAACAGTTACTAATAGCAATCAGCCCCAGCATTTT | CASSLTVTNSNQPQHF
TRBJ1-1 | . | . | TRBV5-5 | TGTGCCAGCAGCTTGGATGGGGGCACTTTGACTGAAGCTTTCTTT | CASSLDGGTLTEAFF
TRBJ1-6 | . | . | TRBV4-1 | TGCGCCAGCAGCCAGGTGGGTTCACCCCTCCACTTT | CASSQVGSPLHF
TRBJ1-2 | . | . | TRBV7-9 | TGTGCCAGCAGCTTAGCTGGGGGCTACACCTTC | CASSLAGGYTF
TRBJ2-1 | . | . | TRBV11-2 | TGTGCCAGCAGCTTAAGTTATGAGCAGTTCTTC | CASSLSYEQFF
TRBJ1-1 | . | . | TRBV6-4 | TGTGCCAGCAGTGCGAGCTTTGGCACTGAAGCTTTCTTT | CASSASFGTEAFF
TRBJ1-1 | . | . | TRBV29-1 | TGCAGCGTATTGGTCACGACTGAAGCTTTCTTT | CSVLVTTEAFF
TRBJ2-2 | once | . | TRBV6-5 | TGTGCCAGCACAGCAGTTTCCACCGGGGAGCTGTTTTTT | CASTAVSTGELFF
TRBJ1-1 | . | . | TRBV6-5 | TGTGCCAGCAGTAAAACTATGGGTTCTGAAGCTTTCTTT | CASSKTMGSEAFF
TRBJ2-3 | . | TRBD2 | TRBV5-4 | TGTGCCAGCGGGCTAGCGGGAGGTGGTACGCAGTATTTT | CASGLAGGGTQYF
TRBJ1-1 | . | TRBD1 | TRBV3-1/TRBV3-2 | TGTGCCAGCAGCCAAGGAACAGGGGTAGGAACTGAAGCTTTCTTT | CASSQGTGVGTEAFF
TRBJ2-1 | . | TRBD2 | TRBV13 | TGTGCCAGCAGCCGCCTCGGGACTAGTAGTTCCAATGAGCAGTTCTTC | CASSRLGTSSSNEQFF
TRBJ1-2 | . | . | TRBV6-1 | TGTGCCAGCAGTGATCCGGCGAGGGTCTATGGCTACACCTTC | CASSDPARVYGYTF
TRBJ1-5 | . | TRBD1 | TRBV7-8 | TGTGCCAGCAGCTCACCGACAGGGGGCAATCAGCCCCAGCATTTT | CASSSPTGGNQPQHF
TRBJ2-5 | once | . | TRBV25-1 | TGTGCCAGCAGTGAAGGAGGGGGGGAGACCCAGTACTTC | CASSEGGGETQYF
TRBJ1-6 | . | . | TRBV3-1/TRBV3-2 | TGTGCCAGCAGCCTGGATAGGGGACTTAATTCACCCCTCCACTTT | CASSLDRGLNSPLHF
TRBJ2-1 | . | . | TRBV5-1 | TGCGCCAGCAGCTTTCGACTAGAGTACAATGAGCAGTTCTTC | CASSFRLEYNEQFF
TRBJ1-2 | . | TRBD1 | TRBV7-9 | TGTGCCAGCAGCCCCGATTGGGACAGAGGAAATAACTATGGCTACACCTTC | CASSPDWDRGNNYGYTF
TRBJ1-5 | . | TRBD1 | TRBV2 | TGTGCCAGCAGGCACAGGGGTAGCAATCAGCCCCAGCATTTT | CASRHRGSNQPQHF
TRBJ1-1 | . | . | TRBV30 | TGTGCCTGGAGGGTGGACGAGTACACTGAAGCTTTCTTT | CAWRVDEYTEAFF
TRBJ1-2 | . | TRBD1 | TRBV15 | TGTGCCACCAGCAGAGATCCGGGACAGGGGCTCATTAACTATGGCTACACCTTC | CATSRDPGQGLINYGYTF
TRBJ1-5 | . | . | TRBV6-5 | TGTGCCAGCAGCTTAGACAGGCGAGGTCAGCCCCAGCATTTT | CASSLDRRGQPQHF
TRBJ1-2 | once | . | TRBV5-1 | TGCGCCAGCAGCCCTGGTACGGGGGATGGCTACACCTTC | CASSPGTGDGYTF
TRBJ2-5 | . | . | TRBV5-4 | TGTGCCAGCAGCTTGTGGGGGCTGGAGACCCAGTACTTC | CASSLWGLETQYF
TRBJ1-1 | . | . | TRBV6-5 | TGTGCCAGCAGCCTCGGACAGCTCGGGGCTGAAGCTTTCTTT | CASSLGQLGAEAFF
TRBJ2-7 | . | TRBD2 | TRBV4-2 | TGTGCCAGCAGCCAAGATCCCGCCCTCAGCGGGAGGGCCCCCGCCTACGAGCAGTACTTC | CASSQDPALSGRAPAYEQYF
TRBJ2-6 | . | . | TRBV30 | TGTGCCCGATACAACGTCCTGACTTTC | CARYNVLTF
TRBJ1-4 | . | . | TRBV6-5 | TGTGCCAGCAAACCGGGACATCTAAATGAAAAACTGTTTTTT | CASKPGHLNEKLFF
TRBJ1-4 | . | . | TRBV5-5 | TGTGCCAGCAGCTTGCAGGAGACCTTCGAAAAACTGTTTTTT | CASSLQETFEKLFF
TRBJ2-1 | . | TRBD2 | TRBV13 | TGTGCCAGCAGCTTCCGACTAGCGGGAGATAGTGCGCTTGAGCAGTTCTTC | CASSFRLAGDSALEQFF
TRBJ2-3 | . | TRBD2 | TRBV5-1 | TGCGCCAGCAGCTTGTGGACTAGCGGCAGCACAGATACGCAGTATTTT | CASSLWTSGSTDTQYF
TRBJ2-2 | once | . | TRBV5-1 | TGCGCCAGCAGCTTAAGATGGGCCGTCGGGAGAGACAACACCGGGGAGCTGTTTTTT | CASSLRWAVGRDNTGELFF
TRBJ2-7 | . | TRBD2 | TRBV12-5 | TGTGCTAGTGGTTTGGCGGGAGGGTACGAGCAGTACTTC | CASGLAGGYEQYF
TRBJ1-1 | . | . | TRBV27 | TGTGCCAGCAGGCCCCCCGGGGGTACCACTGAAGCTTTCTTT | CASRPPGGTTEAFF
TRBJ1-3 | . | . | TRBV30 | TGTGCCTGGAGTGTGGGGTTATTCTCTGGAAACACCATATATTTT | CAWSVGLFSGNTIYF
TRBJ2-7 | once | . | TRBV12-5 | TGTGCTAGTGGTAATGTACCGACGACCTACGAGCAGTACTTC | CASGNVPTTYEQYF
TRBJ2-3 | . | . | TRBV6-5 | TGTGCCAGCAACCCCATGGGGGGCGCAGATACGCAGTATTTT | CASNPMGGADTQYF
TRBJ1-2 | . | . | TRBV30 | TGTGCCTGGACCATCGGAGGACCCATCGCCCCTAACTATGGCTACACCTTC | CAWTIGGPIAPNYGYTF